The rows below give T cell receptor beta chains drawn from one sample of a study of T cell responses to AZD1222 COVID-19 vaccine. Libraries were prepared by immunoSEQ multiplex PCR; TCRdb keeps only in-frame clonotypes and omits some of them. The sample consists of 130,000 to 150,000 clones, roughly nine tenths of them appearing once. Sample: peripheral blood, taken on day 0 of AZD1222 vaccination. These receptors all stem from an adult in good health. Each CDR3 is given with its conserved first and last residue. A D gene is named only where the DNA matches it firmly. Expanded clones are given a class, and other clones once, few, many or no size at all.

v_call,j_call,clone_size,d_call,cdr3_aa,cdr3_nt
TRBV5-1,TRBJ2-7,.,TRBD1,CASSLDRGLYEQYF,TGCGCCAGCAGCTTGGATAGGGGGCTATACGAGCAGTACTTC
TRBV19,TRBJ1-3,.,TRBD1,CASQFTGGSGNTIYF,TGTGCCAGCCAATTCACAGGGGGCTCTGGAAACACCATATATTTT
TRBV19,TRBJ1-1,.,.,CASSALGNTEAFF,TGTGCCAGTAGTGCTTTGGGCAACACTGAAGCTTTCTTT
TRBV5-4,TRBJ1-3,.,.,CASSLGGRYQPGNTIYF,TGTGCCAGCAGCTTGGGGGGCCGATATCAGCCTGGAAACACCATATATTTT
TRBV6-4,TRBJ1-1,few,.,CASFTQRSHTEAFF,TGTGCCAGCTTTACCCAAAGGAGTCACACTGAAGCTTTCTTT
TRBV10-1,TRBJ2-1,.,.,CASSESGPGGLDEQFF,TGCGCCAGCAGTGAGTCGGGCCCGGGGGGCTTGGATGAGCAGTTCTTC
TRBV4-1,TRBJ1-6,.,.,CASSQGMARTANSPLHF,TGCGCCAGCAGCCAAGGAATGGCAAGGACAGCGAATTCACCCCTCCACTTT
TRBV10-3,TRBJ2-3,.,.,CAISEGTDTQYF,TGTGCCATCAGTGAAGGCACAGATACGCAGTATTTT
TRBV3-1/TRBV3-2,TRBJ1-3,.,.,CASSPGEGNTIYF,TGTGCCAGCAGCCCGGGAGAGGGAAACACCATATATTTT
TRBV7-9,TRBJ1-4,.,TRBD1,CASSLTGGGEKLFF,TGTGCCAGCAGCTTGACAGGGGGCGGCGAAAAACTGTTTTTT